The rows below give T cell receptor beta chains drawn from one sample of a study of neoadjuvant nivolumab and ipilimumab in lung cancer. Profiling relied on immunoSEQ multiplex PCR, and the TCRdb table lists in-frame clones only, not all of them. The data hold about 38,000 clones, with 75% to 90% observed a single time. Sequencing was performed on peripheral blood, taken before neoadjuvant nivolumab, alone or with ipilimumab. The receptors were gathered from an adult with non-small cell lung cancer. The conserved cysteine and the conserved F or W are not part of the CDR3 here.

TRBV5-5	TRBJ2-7	ASTLGASSFNEQY
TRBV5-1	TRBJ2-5	ASSLTSSGTKETQY
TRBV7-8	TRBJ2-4	ASSLEPLTDIQY
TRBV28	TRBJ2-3	ASSPPRRTDTQY
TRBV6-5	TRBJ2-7	ASSYSPGSTYEQY
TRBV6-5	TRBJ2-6	ASSAGAGANVLT
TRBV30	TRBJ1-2	AWTGEFYGYT
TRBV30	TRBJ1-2	AWSDSRGPYGYT
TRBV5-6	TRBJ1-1	ASSFKTAMNTEAF
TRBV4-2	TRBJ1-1	ASSQDLGTHNEAF
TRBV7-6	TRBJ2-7	ASSLGAGGLDEQY
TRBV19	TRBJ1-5	ASSISNQPQH
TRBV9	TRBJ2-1	ASSIGLADNNEQF
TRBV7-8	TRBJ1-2	ASSLGRSGTYGYT
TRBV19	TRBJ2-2	ASSIVGGTGELF
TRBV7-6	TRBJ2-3	ASSLVGSGFSTDTQY
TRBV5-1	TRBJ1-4	ASSLGQGAPNEKLF
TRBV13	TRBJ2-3	ASSLDPDTQY
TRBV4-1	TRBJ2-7	ASSQASGRALSEQY
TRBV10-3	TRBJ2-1	AISVTSGSSYNEQF
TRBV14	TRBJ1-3	ASSPRTGNTIY
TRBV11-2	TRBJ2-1	ASRMGVAGEQF
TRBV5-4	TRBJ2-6	ASSLEVGTSGANVLT